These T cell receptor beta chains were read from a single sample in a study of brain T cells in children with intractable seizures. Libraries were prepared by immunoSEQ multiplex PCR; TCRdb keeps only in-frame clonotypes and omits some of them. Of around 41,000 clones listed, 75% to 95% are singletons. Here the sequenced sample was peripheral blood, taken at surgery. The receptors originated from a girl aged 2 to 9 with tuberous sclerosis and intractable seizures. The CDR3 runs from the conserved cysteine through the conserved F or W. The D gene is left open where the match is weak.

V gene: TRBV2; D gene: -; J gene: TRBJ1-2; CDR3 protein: CASLQRQMRQAGGYTF
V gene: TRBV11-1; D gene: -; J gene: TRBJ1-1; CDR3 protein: CASSLDLNTEAFF
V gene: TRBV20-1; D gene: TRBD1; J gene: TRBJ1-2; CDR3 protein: CSARTGSGYTF
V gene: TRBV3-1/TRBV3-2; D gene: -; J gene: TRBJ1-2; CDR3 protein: CASSQAPGPRGRGGYTF
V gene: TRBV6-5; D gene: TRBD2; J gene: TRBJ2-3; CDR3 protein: CASRKLAGVGDTQYF
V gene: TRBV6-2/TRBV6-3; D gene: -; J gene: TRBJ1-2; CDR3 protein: CASSLWIGRNGYTF
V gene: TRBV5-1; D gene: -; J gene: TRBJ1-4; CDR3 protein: CASSSQHSTNEKLFF
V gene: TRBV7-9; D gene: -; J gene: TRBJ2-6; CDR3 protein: CASSLTGSGANVLTF
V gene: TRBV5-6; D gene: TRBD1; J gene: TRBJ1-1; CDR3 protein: CASSLGGQGNEAFF
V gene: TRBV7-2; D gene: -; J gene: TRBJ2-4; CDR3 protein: CASSLGWGNIQYF
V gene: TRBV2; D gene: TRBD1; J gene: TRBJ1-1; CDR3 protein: CASSRGQKNTEAFF
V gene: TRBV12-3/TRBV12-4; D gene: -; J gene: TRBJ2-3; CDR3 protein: CASSWGGGDTQYF
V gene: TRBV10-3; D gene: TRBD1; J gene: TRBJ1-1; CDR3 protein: CAISVEGAGTNTEAFF
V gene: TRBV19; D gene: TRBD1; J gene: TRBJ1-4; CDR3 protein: CASCRGQGSLGSNEKLFF
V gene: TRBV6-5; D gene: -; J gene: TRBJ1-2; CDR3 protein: CASSGRNYGYTF
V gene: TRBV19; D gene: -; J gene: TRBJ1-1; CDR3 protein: CASRKGGGHMSPNTEAFF
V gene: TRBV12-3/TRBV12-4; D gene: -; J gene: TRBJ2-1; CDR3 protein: CASSYTGYEQFF
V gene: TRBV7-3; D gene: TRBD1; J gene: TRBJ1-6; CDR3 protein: CASSLRDRGYNSPLHF
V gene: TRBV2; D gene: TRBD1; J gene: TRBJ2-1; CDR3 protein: CASSSQGARFF
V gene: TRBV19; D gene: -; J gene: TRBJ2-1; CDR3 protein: CASSIGGSGYNEQFF
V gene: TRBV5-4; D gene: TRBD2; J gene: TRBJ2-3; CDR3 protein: CASQDGGGADTQYF
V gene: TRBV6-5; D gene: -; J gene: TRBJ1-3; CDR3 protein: CASSSQTGKTGNTIYF
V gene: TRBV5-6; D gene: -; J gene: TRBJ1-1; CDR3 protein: CASSLRTVPGTEAFF
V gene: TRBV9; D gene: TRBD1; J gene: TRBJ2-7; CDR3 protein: CASSLTGGSYEQYF
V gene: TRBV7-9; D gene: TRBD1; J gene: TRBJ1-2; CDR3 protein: CASSLESWGQPNYGYTF
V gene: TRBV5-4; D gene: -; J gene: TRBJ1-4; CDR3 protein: CASSLNQNEKLFF
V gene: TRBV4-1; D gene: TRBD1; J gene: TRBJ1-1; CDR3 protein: CASSQEGTGAEAFF
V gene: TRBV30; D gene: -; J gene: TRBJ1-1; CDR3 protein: CAWSVLGAMNTEAFF
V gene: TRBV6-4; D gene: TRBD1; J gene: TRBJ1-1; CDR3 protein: CASSDSTGENTEAFF
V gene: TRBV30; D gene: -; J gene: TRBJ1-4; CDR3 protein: CAWSVRGEKLFF
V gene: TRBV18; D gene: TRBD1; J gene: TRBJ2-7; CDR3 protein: CASSSATGDYEQYF
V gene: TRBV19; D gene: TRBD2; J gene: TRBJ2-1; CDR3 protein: CASSRTLGGSYNEQFF
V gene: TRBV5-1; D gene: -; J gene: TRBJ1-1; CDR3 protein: CASSLAPGDLNTEAFF
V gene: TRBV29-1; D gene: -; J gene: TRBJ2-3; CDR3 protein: CSVEDSIRTDTQYF
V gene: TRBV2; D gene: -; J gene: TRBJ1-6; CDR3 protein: CASSYRPNYNSPLHF
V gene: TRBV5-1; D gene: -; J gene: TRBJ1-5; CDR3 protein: CASRSREDQPQHF
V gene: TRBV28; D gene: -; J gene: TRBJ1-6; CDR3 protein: CASSLLGRVTNSPLHF
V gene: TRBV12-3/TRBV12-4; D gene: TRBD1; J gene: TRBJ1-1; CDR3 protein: CASTSVGQLAFF
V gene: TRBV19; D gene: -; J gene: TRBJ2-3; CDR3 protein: CASSFGPTDTQYF
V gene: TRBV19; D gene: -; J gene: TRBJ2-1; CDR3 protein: CASSPGQIHGGEQFF
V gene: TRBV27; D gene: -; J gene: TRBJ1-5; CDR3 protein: CASSLNSLNSNQPQHF
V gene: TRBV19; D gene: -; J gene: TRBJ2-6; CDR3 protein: CASSTGSGANVLTF
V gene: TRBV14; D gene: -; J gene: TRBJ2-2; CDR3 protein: CASSQGYYPFRPNNTGELFF
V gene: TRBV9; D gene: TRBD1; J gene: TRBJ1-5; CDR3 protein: CASSVGTGGYQPQHF
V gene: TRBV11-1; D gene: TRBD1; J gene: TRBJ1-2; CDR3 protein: CASSSMTGTYGYTF
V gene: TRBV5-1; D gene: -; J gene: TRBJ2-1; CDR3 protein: CASNPPRGRKDEQFF